This T cell receptor (beta chain) was found in a study of technical replicates of blood from a handful of donors. This CDR3 has 13 amino acids. Per the germline V gene, CDR1 is LGHNT and CDR2 is FRNRAP. Trimming at V came to 3 bases and at J to 5 bases, leaving 2 bases not matched to a gene. Some clones are missing from TCRdb's copy, which holds only in-frame ones; the method was immunoSEQ multiplex PCR. The sample records tens of thousands of clones, roughly 91% being singletons. The V call is TRBV12-5, the J call TRBJ2-7, with 9 nucleotides matching TRBD1. Sequenced sample: T cells isolated from PBMCs. The sequence was collected from a human donor in good health. Here the CDR3 reads CASGLGTGNEQYF. CDR3 nucleotides: TGTGCTAGTGGTTTAGGGACAGGGAACGAGCAGTACTTC.